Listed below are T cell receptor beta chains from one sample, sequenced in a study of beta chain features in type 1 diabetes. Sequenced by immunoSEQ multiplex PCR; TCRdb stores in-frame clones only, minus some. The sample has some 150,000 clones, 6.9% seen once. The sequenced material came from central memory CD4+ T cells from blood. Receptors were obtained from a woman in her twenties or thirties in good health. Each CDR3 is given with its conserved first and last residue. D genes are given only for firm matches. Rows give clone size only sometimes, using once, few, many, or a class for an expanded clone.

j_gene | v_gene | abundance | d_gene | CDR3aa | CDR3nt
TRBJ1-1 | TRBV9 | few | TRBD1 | CASSVAGQGVFF | TGTGCCAGCAGCGTAGCTGGACAGGGAGTTTTCTTT
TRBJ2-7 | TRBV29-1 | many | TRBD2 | CSVGRELDYEQYF | TGCAGCGTTGGGCGGGAGCTTGACTACGAGCAGTACTTC
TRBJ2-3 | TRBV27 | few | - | CASLIGRPNITRADTQYF | TGTGCCAGTCTAATTGGCCGCCCGAATATTACGAGGGCAGATACGCAGTATTTT
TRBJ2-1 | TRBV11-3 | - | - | CASSLGVGVPYNEQFF | TGTGCCAGCAGCTTAGGGGTAGGGGTTCCCTACAATGAGCAGTTCTTC
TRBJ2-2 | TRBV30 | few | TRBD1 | CAWKLRDRGSGELFF | TGTGCCTGGAAGTTGCGGGACAGGGGAAGCGGGGAGCTGTTTTTT
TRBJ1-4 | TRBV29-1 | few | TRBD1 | CSVGGQGAPTNEKLFF | TGCAGCGTTGGTGGGCAGGGGGCTCCAACTAATGAAAAACTGTTTTTT
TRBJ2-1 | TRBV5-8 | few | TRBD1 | CASSSGTGSNNEQFF | TGTGCCAGCAGCTCTGGGACAGGAAGTAACAATGAGCAGTTCTTC
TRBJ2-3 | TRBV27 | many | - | CASSFFTAGTDTQYF | TGTGCCAGCAGTTTTTTCACCGCGGGCACAGATACGCAGTATTTT
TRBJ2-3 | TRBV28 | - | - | CASSLSQISTDTQYF | TGTGCCAGCAGTTTATCCCAGATTAGCACAGATACGCAGTATTTT
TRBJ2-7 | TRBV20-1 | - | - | CSAYPNYEQYF | TGCAGTGCCTACCCGAACTACGAGCAGTACTTC
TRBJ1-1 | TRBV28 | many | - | CASRGGQLNTEAFF | TGTGCCAGCAGAGGAGGACAGCTGAACACTGAAGCTTTCTTT
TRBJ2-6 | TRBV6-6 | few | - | CASSYGGSGANVLTF | TGTGCCAGCAGTTACGGGGGGTCTGGGGCCAACGTCCTGACTTTC
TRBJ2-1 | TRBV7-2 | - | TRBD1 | CASSRTGNNEQFF | TGTGCCAGCAGCCGGACAGGAAACAATGAGCAGTTCTTC
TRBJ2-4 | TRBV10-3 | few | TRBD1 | CASSSRGRGVAKNIQYF | TGTGCCAGCAGCTCGAGGGGGCGAGGGGTCGCCAAAAACATTCAGTACTTC
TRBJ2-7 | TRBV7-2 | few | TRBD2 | CASSQRTSGPYEQYF | TGTGCCAGCAGCCAAAGGACTAGCGGTCCCTACGAGCAGTACTTC
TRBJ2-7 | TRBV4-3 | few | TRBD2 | CASSRATSGLPYEQYF | TGCGCCAGCAGCCGAGCGACTAGCGGGTTGCCGTACGAGCAGTACTTC
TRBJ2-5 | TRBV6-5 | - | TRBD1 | CASSPTGGGGETQYF | TGTGCCAGCAGTCCGACAGGGGGCGGCGGAGAGACCCAGTACTTC
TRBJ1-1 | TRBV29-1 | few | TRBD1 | CSVQTGGLNTEAFF | TGCAGCGTTCAGACAGGGGGGCTGAACACTGAAGCTTTCTTT
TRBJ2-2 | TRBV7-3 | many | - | CASSSSRGKTGELFF | TGTGCCAGCAGCTCATCCCGCGGGAAAACCGGGGAGCTGTTTTTT
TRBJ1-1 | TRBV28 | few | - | CATNYLGANTEAFF | TGTGCCACCAACTATCTAGGGGCGAACACTGAAGCTTTCTTT
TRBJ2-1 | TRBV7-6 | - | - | CASSLLVSEQFF | TGTGCCAGCAGCTTACTTGTTTCTGAGCAGTTCTTC
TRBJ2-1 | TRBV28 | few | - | CASSSGGTYNEQFF | TGTGCCAGCAGTTCTGGGGGGACCTACAATGAGCAGTTCTTC
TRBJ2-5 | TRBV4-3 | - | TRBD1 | CASSQGALGQQETQYF | TGCGCCAGCAGCCAAGGGGCCCTGGGACAGCAAGAGACCCAGTACTTC
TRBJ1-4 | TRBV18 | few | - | CASSPRGQEKLFF | TGTGCCAGCTCACCACGTGGGCAAGAAAAACTGTTTTTT
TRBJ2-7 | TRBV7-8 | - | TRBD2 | CASSLERLASSSYEQYF | TGTGCCAGCAGCCTCGAGCGACTAGCGTCTAGCTCCTACGAGCAGTACTTC
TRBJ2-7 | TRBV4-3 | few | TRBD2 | CASSLSLAEGGPVGSYEQYF | TGCGCCAGCAGCCTCTCTCTGGCAGAGGGAGGGCCGGTGGGCTCCTACGAGCAGTACTTC
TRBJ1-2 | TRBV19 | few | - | CASSTQTNYGYTF | TGTGCCAGTAGTACTCAGACTAACTATGGCTACACCTTC
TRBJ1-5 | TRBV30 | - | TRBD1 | CAFSPGQGGANQPQHF | TGTGCCTTCAGCCCGGGACAGGGTGGTGCCAATCAGCCCCAGCATTTT
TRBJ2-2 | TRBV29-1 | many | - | CSVVSGAGAVAGELFF | TGCAGCGTGGTGTCTGGCGCAGGGGCTGTGGCCGGGGAGCTGTTTTTT
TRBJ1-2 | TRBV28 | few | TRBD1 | CASSLRQGPPPDYGYTF | TGTGCCAGCAGTTTAAGACAGGGGCCCCCCCCCGACTATGGCTACACCTTC
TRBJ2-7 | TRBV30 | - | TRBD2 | CAWRKREHEQYF | TGTGCCTGGAGGAAGCGGGAGCACGAGCAGTACTTC
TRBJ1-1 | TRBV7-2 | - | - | CASSSQVDTEAFF | TGTGCCAGCAGCTCACAAGTGGACACTGAAGCTTTCTTT
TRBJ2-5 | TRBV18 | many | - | CASSRTTQETQYF | TGTGCCAGCTCAAGGACAACCCAAGAGACCCAGTACTTC
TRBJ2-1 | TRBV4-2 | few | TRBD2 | CASSSPSSGGIDEQFF | TGTGCCAGCAGCTCACCCAGTTCGGGAGGTATCGATGAGCAGTTCTTC
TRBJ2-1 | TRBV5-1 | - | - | CASSLGQSYNEQFF | TGCGCCAGCAGCTTGGGACAGTCCTACAATGAGCAGTTCTTC